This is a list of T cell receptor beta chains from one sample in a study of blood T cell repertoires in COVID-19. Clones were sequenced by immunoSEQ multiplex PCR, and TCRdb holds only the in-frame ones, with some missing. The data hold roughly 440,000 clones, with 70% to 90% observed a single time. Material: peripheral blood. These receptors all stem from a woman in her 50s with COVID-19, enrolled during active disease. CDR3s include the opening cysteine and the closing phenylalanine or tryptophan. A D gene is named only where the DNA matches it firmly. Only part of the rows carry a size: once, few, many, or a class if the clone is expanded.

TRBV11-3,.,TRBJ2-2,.,TGTGCCAGCAGCTTAGGCCTACAGGGTGGAGGGGAGCTGTTTTTT,CASSLGLQGGGELFF
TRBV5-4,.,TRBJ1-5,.,TGTGCCAGCAGCTTGGGGGGACTCCTCAATCAGCCCCAGCATTTT,CASSLGGLLNQPQHF
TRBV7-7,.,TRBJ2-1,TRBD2,TGTGCCAGCAGCCCGAGGACTAGCGGAGAAACGGGTGAGCAGTTCTTC,CASSPRTSGETGEQFF
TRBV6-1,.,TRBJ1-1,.,TGTGCCAGCAGTGAAGGAAAGGGGTACACTGAAGCTTTCTTT,CASSEGKGYTEAFF
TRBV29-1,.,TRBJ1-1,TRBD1,TGCAGCGTTAGGACAGGGCTGACTGAAGCTTTCTTT,CSVRTGLTEAFF
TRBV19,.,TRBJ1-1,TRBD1,TGTGCCAGTAGTAGACAGGGATTGGGAGCTTTCTTT,CASSRQGLGAFF
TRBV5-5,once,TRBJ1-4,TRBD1,TGTGCCAGCAGCCGGGGGACAGATGCAACTAATGAAAAACTGTTTTTT,CASSRGTDATNEKLFF
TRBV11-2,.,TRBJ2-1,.,TGTGCCAGCAGCTTAGAGCCAGGGATGGTAGTCCGACAGTTCTTC,CASSLEPGMVVRQFF
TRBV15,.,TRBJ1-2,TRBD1,TGTGCCACCAGCCCCAAGAGGGGACAGCCTCTTTCGGGAGGCTACACCTTC,CATSPKRGQPLSGGYTF
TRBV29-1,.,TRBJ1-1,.,TGCAGCGTTGAAACTGGGAGGAACACTGAAGCTTTCTTT,CSVETGRNTEAFF
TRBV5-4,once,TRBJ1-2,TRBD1,TGTGCCAGCAGGGGAGGGACAGGGGCTTTTACTAACTATGGCTACACCTTC,CASRGGTGAFTNYGYTF
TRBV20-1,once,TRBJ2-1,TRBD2,TGCAGTGCTAGTCGGGGGGGTTCCTCCTACAATGAGCAGTTCTTC,CSASRGGSSYNEQFF
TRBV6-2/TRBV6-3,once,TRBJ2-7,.,TGTGCCAGCAGTTACAGTCTGAGGGCTTCCGGGACAAGAACCTACGAGCAGTACTTC,CASSYSLRASGTRTYEQYF
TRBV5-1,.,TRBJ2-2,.,TGCGCCAGCAGCTTGGCATTCGGGGAGCTGTTTTTT,CASSLAFGELFF
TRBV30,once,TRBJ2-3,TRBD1,TGTGCCTGGAACAGGGGGCACACAGATACGCAGTATTTT,CAWNRGHTDTQYF
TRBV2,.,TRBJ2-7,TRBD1,TGTGCCAGCAGGGGGGACAGTTACGAGCAGTACTTC,CASRGDSYEQYF
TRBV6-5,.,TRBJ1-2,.,TGTGCCAGCAGTCCCGGACAGCTCTATGGCTACACCTTC,CASSPGQLYGYTF
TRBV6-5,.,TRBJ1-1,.,TGTGCCAGCAGTTACCTAGGCTCTCTGAACACTGAAGCTTTCTTT,CASSYLGSLNTEAFF
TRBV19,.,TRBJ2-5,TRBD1,TGTGCCAGTAGTGCCGGAACAGGGGGCGCGGAGACCCAGTACTTC,CASSAGTGGAETQYF
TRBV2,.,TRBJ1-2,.,TGTGCCAGCAGTGACGGGGGGGCCTATGGCTACACCTTC,CASSDGGAYGYTF
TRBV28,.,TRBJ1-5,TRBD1,TGTGCCAGCAGTTTGGTTTTCGGGACAGGGGGCAGGCCCCAGCATTTT,CASSLVFGTGGRPQHF
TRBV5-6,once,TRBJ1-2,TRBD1,TGTGCCAGCAGCACCCAGACAGGGATCCGGGGCTACACCTTC,CASSTQTGIRGYTF
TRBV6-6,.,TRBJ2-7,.,TGTGCCAGCCGGGACTCTCCCTACGAGCAGTACTTC,CASRDSPYEQYF
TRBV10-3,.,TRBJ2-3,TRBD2,TGTGCCATCAGTGTGTCTAGCGGGGGGGTAATTAGCACAGATACGCAGTATTTT,CAISVSSGGVISTDTQYF
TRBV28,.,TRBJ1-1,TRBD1,TGTGCCAGCAAGGGATTAACAGGGGGCTGGGACACTGAAGCTTTCTTT,CASKGLTGGWDTEAFF
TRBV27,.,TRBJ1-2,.,TGTGCCAGCAGTTTATCCGGGAGCGGCTACACCTTC,CASSLSGSGYTF
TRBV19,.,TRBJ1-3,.,TGTGCCAGTAGGGTATGGGGCAGCGAGACCTCTGGAAACACCATATATTTT,CASRVWGSETSGNTIYF
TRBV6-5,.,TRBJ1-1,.,TGTGCCAGCAGTATAGGCAGACAGAACACTGAAGCTTTCTTT,CASSIGRQNTEAFF
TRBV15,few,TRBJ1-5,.,TGTGCCACCAGCAGAGAACCAGGCTATCAGCCCCAGCATTTT,CATSREPGYQPQHF
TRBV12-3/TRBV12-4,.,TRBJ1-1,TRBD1,TGTGCCAGCAGCTCAGGGGGCCCTACTGAAGCTTTCTTT,CASSSGGPTEAFF
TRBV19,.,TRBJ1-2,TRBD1,TGTGCCAGTAGTTACAGGGGAATTAACTATGGCTACACCTTC,CASSYRGINYGYTF
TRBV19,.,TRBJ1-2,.,TGTGCCAGTAGTCCAGAACCCAGGGATCGGTATGGCTACACCTTC,CASSPEPRDRYGYTF
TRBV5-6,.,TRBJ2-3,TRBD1,TGTGCCAGCAGCTTGAGGACAGGGAGTACGCAGTATTTT,CASSLRTGSTQYF
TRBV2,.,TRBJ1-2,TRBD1,TGTGCCAGCAGCGGGACAGGGGGATATGGCTACACCTTC,CASSGTGGYGYTF
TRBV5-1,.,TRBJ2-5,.,TGCGCCAGCAGCTTGCTTCGGGACACGCAGGAGACCCAGTACTTC,CASSLLRDTQETQYF